These T cell receptor beta chains were read from a single sample in a study of blood T cell repertoires in COVID-19. Assay: immunoSEQ multiplex PCR; the TCRdb copy retains only in-frame clones and omits some. The sample yields 62,000 or so clones, 65% to 80% seen once. Sequenced input: peripheral blood. The receptor set was obtained from a human donor in a cohort sampled during active COVID-19. Each CDR3 is given with its conserved first and last residue. Each record gives: V gene, CDR3 length, D gene, J gene, clone size, CDR3 DNA, CDR3 protein. A D gene is named only where the DNA matches it firmly. A clone size is listed for some rows: how often the clone was seen (once, few, many), or a class if it is expanded.

V: TRBV5-4
length: 14
D: .
J: TRBJ2-2
size: few
DNA: TGTGCCAGCGGGCAGGGATCGGACACCGGGGAGCTGTTTTTT
CDR3: CASGQGSDTGELFF

V: TRBV29-1
length: 17
D: .
J: TRBJ2-6
size: .
DNA: TGCAGCGTTGAGGACAGGCCACGCGGGGATGGGGCCAACGTCCTGACTTTC
CDR3: CSVEDRPRGDGANVLTF

V: TRBV16
length: 15
D: TRBD1
J: TRBJ2-3
size: once
DNA: TGTGCCAGCAGCTTAAGACAGGGGCGCACAGATACGCAGTATTTT
CDR3: CASSLRQGRTDTQYF

V: TRBV19
length: 15
D: TRBD1
J: TRBJ2-1
size: .
DNA: TGTGCCAGTAGGAACCGGGACAGGGGCAAGGATGAGCAGTTCTTC
CDR3: CASRNRDRGKDEQFF

V: TRBV28
length: 15
D: TRBD1
J: TRBJ1-2
size: .
DNA: TGTGCCAGCAGGCAACCCGCGGGACAGAACTATGGCTACACCTTC
CDR3: CASRQPAGQNYGYTF

V: TRBV4-2
length: 14
D: .
J: TRBJ2-5
size: .
DNA: TGTGCCAGCAGCCAAGATCGCCAGCAAGAGACCCAGTACTTC
CDR3: CASSQDRQQETQYF

V: TRBV7-3
length: 14
D: .
J: TRBJ2-2
size: few
DNA: TGTGCCAGCAGCTTAACTTTCGGCACCGGGGAGCTGTTTTTT
CDR3: CASSLTFGTGELFF

V: TRBV2
length: 14
D: .
J: TRBJ1-2
size: medium-sized
DNA: TGTGCCAGCAGTGGTCGATCCGGGGAGGCTGGCTACACCTTC
CDR3: CASSGRSGEAGYTF

V: TRBV18
length: 13
D: .
J: TRBJ2-5
size: .
DNA: TGTGCCAGCTCACCCGACAGCCAAGAGACCCAGTACTTC
CDR3: CASSPDSQETQYF

V: TRBV29-1
length: 13
D: TRBD1
J: TRBJ2-2
size: .
DNA: TGCAGCGTTGGGCAGGGGGTGGCCGGGGAGCTGTTTTTT
CDR3: CSVGQGVAGELFF

V: TRBV19
length: 16
D: TRBD1
J: TRBJ1-2
size: .
DNA: TGTGCCAGTACCGAATCGCGGACAGGGAAGGGAAGTGGCTACACCTTC
CDR3: CASTESRTGKGSGYTF

V: TRBV5-5
length: 14
D: TRBD2
J: TRBJ2-1
size: .
DNA: TGTGCCAGCAGCATCGGGACTAGCGGGAATGAGCAGTTCTTC
CDR3: CASSIGTSGNEQFF

V: TRBV6-5
length: 13
D: .
J: TRBJ1-1
size: .
DNA: TGTGCCAGCAGTTACGCACTTAACGCTGAAGCTTTCTTT
CDR3: CASSYALNAEAFF

V: TRBV27
length: 14
D: .
J: TRBJ2-7
size: few
DNA: TGTGCCAGCAGTTCCCTAAGGGGGACGTACGAGCAGTACTTC
CDR3: CASSSLRGTYEQYF

V: TRBV5-1
length: 18
D: TRBD1
J: TRBJ2-1
size: .
DNA: TGCGCCAGCAGCTTGGGCCTTACGGGACAGGGGCAGAACAATGAGCAGTTCTTC
CDR3: CASSLGLTGQGQNNEQFF

V: TRBV19
length: 13
D: TRBD1
J: TRBJ2-5
size: .
DNA: TGTGCCAGTAGTATGGACAGGGAAGGGACCCAGTACTTC
CDR3: CASSMDREGTQYF

V: TRBV5-1
length: 13
D: .
J: TRBJ2-3
size: .
DNA: TGCGCCAGCAGCGACAGGACCACAGATACGCAGTATTTT
CDR3: CASSDRTTDTQYF

V: TRBV5-5
length: 14
D: .
J: TRBJ2-1
size: .
DNA: TGTGCCAGCAGCTTCGACAGCTCCTACAATGAGCAGTTCTTC
CDR3: CASSFDSSYNEQFF

V: TRBV30
length: 14
D: .
J: TRBJ1-1
size: .
DNA: TGTGCCTGGAGTGTATGGGGCGAGGCCACTGAAGCTTTCTTT
CDR3: CAWSVWGEATEAFF

V: TRBV9
length: 15
D: TRBD1
J: TRBJ1-4
size: .
DNA: TGTGCCAGCAGCACCCCGGGACAGGGGATTGAAAAACTGTTTTTT
CDR3: CASSTPGQGIEKLFF

V: TRBV3-1/TRBV3-2
length: 15
D: .
J: TRBJ1-1
size: .
DNA: TGTGCCAGCAGCCATATTACAGCCCCCAACACTGAAGCTTTCTTT
CDR3: CASSHITAPNTEAFF

V: TRBV10-1
length: 13
D: TRBD1
J: TRBJ1-6
size: .
DNA: TGCGCCAGCAGGAGACAGGGTGTCTCACCCCTCCACTTT
CDR3: CASRRQGVSPLHF

V: TRBV28
length: 15
D: TRBD2
J: TRBJ2-5
size: .
DNA: TGTGCCAGCAGTTCACCTAGCGGGGGCCAAGAGACCCAGTACTTC
CDR3: CASSSPSGGQETQYF

V: TRBV6-2/TRBV6-3
length: 17
D: .
J: TRBJ1-4
size: .
DNA: TGTGCCAGCAGTTTCGACAGAACCCTAGCAACTAATGAAAAACTGTTTTTT
CDR3: CASSFDRTLATNEKLFF

V: TRBV4-2
length: 16
D: TRBD1
J: TRBJ2-7
size: .
DNA: TGTGCCAGCAGCCAAGATCGGACAGGGTCGGTCTACGAGCAGTACTTC
CDR3: CASSQDRTGSVYEQYF

V: TRBV6-5
length: 14
D: TRBD1
J: TRBJ2-3
size: once
DNA: TGTGCCAGCAGGGGGACAGGGGGAATAGATACGCAGTATTTT
CDR3: CASRGTGGIDTQYF

V: TRBV30
length: 14
D: .
J: TRBJ1-3
size: .
DNA: TGTGCCTGGAGTCCAGGGGATACTGGAAACACCATATATTTT
CDR3: CAWSPGDTGNTIYF

V: TRBV19
length: 14
D: TRBD1
J: TRBJ1-1
size: .
DNA: TGTGCCAGTAGTATAGGGGGACAGAAGAAAAAAGCTTTCTTT
CDR3: CASSIGGQKKKAFF

V: TRBV10-3
length: 13
D: .
J: TRBJ1-4
size: .
DNA: TGTGCCACCGGAGGGGGAGGGGATGAAAAACTGTTTTTT
CDR3: CATGGGGDEKLFF

V: TRBV30
length: 14
D: .
J: TRBJ1-1
size: .
DNA: TGTGCCTGGAGCCGCACTCTGCGGGAAACTGAAGCTTTCTTT
CDR3: CAWSRTLRETEAFF

V: TRBV5-6
length: 16
D: TRBD2
J: TRBJ2-1
size: .
DNA: TGTGCCAGCAGCCCCTTGGGGAGCGGGGGGGACCGTGAGCAGTTCTTC
CDR3: CASSPLGSGGDREQFF